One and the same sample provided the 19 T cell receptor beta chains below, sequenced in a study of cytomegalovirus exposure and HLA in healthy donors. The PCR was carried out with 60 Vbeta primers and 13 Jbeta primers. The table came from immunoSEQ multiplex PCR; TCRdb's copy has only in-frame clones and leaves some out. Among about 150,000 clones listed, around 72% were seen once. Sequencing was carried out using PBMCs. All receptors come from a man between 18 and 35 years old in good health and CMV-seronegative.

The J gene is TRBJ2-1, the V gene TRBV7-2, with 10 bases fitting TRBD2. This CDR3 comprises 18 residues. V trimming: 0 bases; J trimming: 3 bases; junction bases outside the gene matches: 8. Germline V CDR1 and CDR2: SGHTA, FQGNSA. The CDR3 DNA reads TGTGCCAGCAGCTTAGCTAAAACTAGCGGGAATAACTACAATGAGCAGTTCTTC. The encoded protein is CASSLAKTSGNNYNEQFF.

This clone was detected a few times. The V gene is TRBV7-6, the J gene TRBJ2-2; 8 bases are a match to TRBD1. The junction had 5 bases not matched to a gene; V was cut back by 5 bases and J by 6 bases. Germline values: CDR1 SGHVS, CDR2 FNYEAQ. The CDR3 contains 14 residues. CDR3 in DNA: TGTGCCAGCAGCCGGACAGGGACCCCCGGGGAGCTGTTTTTT. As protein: CASSRTGTPGELFF.

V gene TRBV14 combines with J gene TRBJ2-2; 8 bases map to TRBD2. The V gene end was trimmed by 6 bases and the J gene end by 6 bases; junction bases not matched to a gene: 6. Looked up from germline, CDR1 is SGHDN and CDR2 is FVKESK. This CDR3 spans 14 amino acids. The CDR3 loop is CASRDSGTAGELFF. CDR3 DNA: TGTGCCAGCAGAGATAGCGGGACTGCCGGGGAGCTGTTTTTT.

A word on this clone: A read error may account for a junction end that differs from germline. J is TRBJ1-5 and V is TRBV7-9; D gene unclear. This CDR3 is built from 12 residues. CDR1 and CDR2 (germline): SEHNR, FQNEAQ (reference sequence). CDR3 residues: CSSSLSDQPQHF. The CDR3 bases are TGTTCCAGCAGCTTAAGCGATCAGCCCCAGCATTTT.

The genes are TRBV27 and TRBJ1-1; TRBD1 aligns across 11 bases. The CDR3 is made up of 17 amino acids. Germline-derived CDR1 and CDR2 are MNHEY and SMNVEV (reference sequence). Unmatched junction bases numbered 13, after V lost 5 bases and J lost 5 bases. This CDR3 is CASSPIRLRDRGTEAFF. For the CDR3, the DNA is TGTGCCAGCAGTCCAATCCGTTTAAGGGACAGGGGGACTGAAGCTTTCTTT.

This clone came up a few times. Written as DNA, the CDR3 is TGTGCCAGCGGCGGACTTTTCGGGGAAAAACTGTTTTTT. It yields the protein CASGGLFGEKLFF. The rearrangement joins TRBV7-8 to TRBJ1-4, with unresolved D. Germline CDR1 is SGHVS and CDR2 is FQNEAQ. The CDR3 sequence is 13 residues long. Trimming shortened V by 8 bases and J by 8 bases, and 15 bases separated the two germline ends.

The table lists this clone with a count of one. The CDR3 bases are TGTGCCAGCAGCGGCGGGGCCTATGGCTACACCTTC. Residues: CASSGGAYGYTF. V and J are TRBV9 and TRBJ1-2; a weak D match, TRBD1 (5 bases). CDR1 is SGDLS and CDR2 is YYNGEE in the germline V gene. CDR3 size: 12 residues. V gave up 3 bases and J gave up 4 bases, with 7 bases separating them.

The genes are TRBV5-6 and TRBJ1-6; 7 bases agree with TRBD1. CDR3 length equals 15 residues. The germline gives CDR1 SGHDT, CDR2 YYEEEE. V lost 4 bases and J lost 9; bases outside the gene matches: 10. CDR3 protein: CASSPATGTVSPLHF. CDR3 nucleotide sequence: TGTGCCAGCAGCCCGGCGACAGGGACTGTTTCACCCCTCCACTTT. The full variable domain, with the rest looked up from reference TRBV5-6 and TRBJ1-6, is DAGVTQSPTHLIKTRGQQVTLRCSPKSGHDTVSWYQQALGQGPQFIFQYYEEEERQRGNFPDRFSGHQFPNYSSELNVNALLLGDSALYLCASSPATGTVSPLHFGNGTRLTVT.

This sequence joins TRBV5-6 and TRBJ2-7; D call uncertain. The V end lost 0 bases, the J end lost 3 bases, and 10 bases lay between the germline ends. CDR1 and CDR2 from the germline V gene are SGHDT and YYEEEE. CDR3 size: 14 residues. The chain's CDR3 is CASSLARKIYEQYF. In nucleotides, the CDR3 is TGTGCCAGCAGCTTGGCCAGGAAGATCTACGAGCAGTACTTC.

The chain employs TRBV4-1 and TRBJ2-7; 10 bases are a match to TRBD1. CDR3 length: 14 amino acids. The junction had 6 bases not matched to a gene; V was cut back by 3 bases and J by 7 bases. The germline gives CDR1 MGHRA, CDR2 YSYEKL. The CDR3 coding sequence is TGCGCCAGCAGCCAGGGACAGGGGTTCAAGGAGCAGTACTTC. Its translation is CASSQGQGFKEQYF.

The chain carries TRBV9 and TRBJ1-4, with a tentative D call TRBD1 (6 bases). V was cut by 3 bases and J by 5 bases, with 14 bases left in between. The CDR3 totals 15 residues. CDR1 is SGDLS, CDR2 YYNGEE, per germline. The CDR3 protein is CASSATDRLNEKLFF. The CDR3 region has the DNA TGTGCCAGCAGCGCGACCGACAGGCTAAATGAAAAACTGTTTTTT. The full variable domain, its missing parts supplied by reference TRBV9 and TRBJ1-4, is DSGVTQTPKHLITATGQRVTLRCSPRSGDLSVYWYQQSLDQGLQFLIQYYNGEERAKGNILERFSAQQFPDLHSELNLSSLELGDSALYFCASSATDRLNEKLFFGSGTQLSVL.

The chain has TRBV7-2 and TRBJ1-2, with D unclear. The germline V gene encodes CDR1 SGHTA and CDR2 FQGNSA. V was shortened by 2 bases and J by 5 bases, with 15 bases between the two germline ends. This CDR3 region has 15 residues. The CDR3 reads CASSLHRVRGYGYTF. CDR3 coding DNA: TGTGCCAGCAGCTTACACCGAGTGAGAGGATATGGCTACACCTTC.

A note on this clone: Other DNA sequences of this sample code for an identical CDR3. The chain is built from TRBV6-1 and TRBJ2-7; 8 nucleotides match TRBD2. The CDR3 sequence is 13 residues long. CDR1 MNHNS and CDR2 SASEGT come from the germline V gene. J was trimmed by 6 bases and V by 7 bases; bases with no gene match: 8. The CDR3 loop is CASIPGRGGEQYF. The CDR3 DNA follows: TGTGCCAGCATTCCCGGGAGGGGGGGCGAGCAGTACTTC.

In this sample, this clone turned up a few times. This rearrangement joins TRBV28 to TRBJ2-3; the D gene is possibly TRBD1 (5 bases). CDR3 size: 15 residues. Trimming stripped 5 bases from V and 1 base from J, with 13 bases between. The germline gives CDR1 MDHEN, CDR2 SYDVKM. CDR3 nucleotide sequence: TGTGCCAGCAGTCCCGCAGGGATGGGCACAGATACGCAGTATTTT. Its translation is CASSPAGMGTDTQYF.

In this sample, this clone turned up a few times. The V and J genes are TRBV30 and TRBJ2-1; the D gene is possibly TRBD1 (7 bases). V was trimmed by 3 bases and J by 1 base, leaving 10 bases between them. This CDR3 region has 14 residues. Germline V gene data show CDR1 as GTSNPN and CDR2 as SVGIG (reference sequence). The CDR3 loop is CAWSRGASYNEQFF. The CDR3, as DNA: TGTGCCTGGAGCAGGGGGGCTTCCTACAATGAGCAGTTCTTC.

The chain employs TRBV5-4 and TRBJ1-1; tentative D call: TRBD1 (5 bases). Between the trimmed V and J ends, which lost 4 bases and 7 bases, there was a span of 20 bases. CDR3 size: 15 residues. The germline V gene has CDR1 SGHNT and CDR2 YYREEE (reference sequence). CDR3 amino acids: CASSPGGGNLGEAFF. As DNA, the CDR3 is TGTGCCAGCAGCCCGGGGGGTGGAAATCTGGGTGAAGCTTTCTTT.

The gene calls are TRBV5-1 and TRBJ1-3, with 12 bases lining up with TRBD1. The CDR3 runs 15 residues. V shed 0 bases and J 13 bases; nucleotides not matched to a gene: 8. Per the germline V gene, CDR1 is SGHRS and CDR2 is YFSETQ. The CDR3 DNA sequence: TGCGCCAGCAGCTTGGCCGGGACAGGGGGCGTTGGAATATATTTT. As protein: CASSLAGTGGVGIYF.

The CDR3 loop is CASSTGAGPGELFF. The CDR3 bases are TGTGCCAGCAGTACTGGGGCCGGGCCCGGGGAGCTGTTTTTT. V usage is TRBV6-5 and J usage is TRBJ2-2, with a tentative D call TRBD1 (5 bases). V was pared by 5 bases and J by 6 bases, with 13 bases between. Germline V gene data show CDR1 as MNHEY and CDR2 as SVGAGI. CDR3 length: 14 residues.

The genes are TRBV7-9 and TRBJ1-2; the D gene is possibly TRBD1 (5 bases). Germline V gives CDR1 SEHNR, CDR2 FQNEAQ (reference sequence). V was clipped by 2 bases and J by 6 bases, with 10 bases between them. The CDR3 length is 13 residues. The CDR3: CASSLMGEDGYTF. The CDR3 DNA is TGTGCCAGCAGCTTAATGGGGGAGGATGGCTACACCTTC. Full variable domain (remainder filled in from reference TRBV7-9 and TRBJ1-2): DTGVSQNPRHKITKRGQNVTFRCDPISEHNRLYWYRQTLGQGPEFLTYFQNEAQLEKSRLLSDRFSAERPKGSFSTLEIQRTEQGDSAMYLCASSLMGEDGYTFGSGTRLTVV.